The rows below give T cell receptor beta chains drawn from one sample of a study of OX40 agonist ivuxolimab in advanced cancers. The table came from immunoSEQ multiplex PCR; TCRdb's copy has only in-frame clones and leaves some out. Among 15,000 or so clones listed, around 83% were seen once. Sequences were derived from CD4+ or CD8+ T cells sorted from blood, sampled in a trial of the OX40 agonist ivuxolimab. These receptors were obtained from an adult with an advanced solid tumor such as melanoma, head and neck, liver or kidney cancer. Both conserved end residues are part of each CDR3. Each record gives: V gene, J gene, D gene, clone size, CDR3 protein, CDR3 DNA. A D gene is named only where the DNA matches it firmly. Expanded clones are given a class, and other clones once, few, many or no size at all.

V: TRBV14; J: TRBJ2-5; D: TRBD2; size: .; CDR3: CASSQEGLVETQYF; DNA: TGTGCCAGCAGCCAAGAGGGACTAGTTGAGACCCAGTACTTC
V: TRBV15; J: TRBJ2-7; D: TRBD2; size: once; CDR3: CATSLGLAGGYEQYF; DNA: TGTGCCACCAGCCTGGGACTAGCGGGAGGCTACGAGCAGTACTTC
V: TRBV6-8; J: TRBJ1-1; D: TRBD1; size: .; CDR3: CASSYSTGGTEAFF; DNA: TGTGCCAGCAGTTACTCCACAGGGGGCACTGAAGCTTTCTTT
V: TRBV5-5; J: TRBJ2-7; D: .; size: medium-sized; CDR3: CASSLGVRSAYEQYF; DNA: TGTGCCAGCAGCTTGGGTGTAAGGTCGGCCTACGAGCAGTACTTC
V: TRBV18; J: TRBJ2-3; D: .; size: once; CDR3: CASSERELPPDTDTQYF; DNA: TGTGCCAGCTCCGAACGAGAGTTACCTCCTGACACAGATACGCAGTATTTT
V: TRBV7-2; J: TRBJ2-1; D: .; size: .; CDR3: CASSLGYNEQFF; DNA: TGTGCCAGCAGCTTAGGATACAATGAGCAGTTCTTC
V: TRBV9; J: TRBJ2-1; D: TRBD2; size: .; CDR3: CASSVSLAGGIEDEQFF; DNA: TGTGCCAGCAGCGTAAGCCTAGCGGGAGGTATAGAAGATGAGCAGTTCTTC
V: TRBV7-9; J: TRBJ2-5; D: .; size: .; CDR3: CASSLDGSQETQYF; DNA: TGTGCCAGCAGCTTAGATGGCAGCCAAGAGACCCAGTACTTC
V: TRBV11-2; J: TRBJ2-5; D: .; size: .; CDR3: CASSEDRTLQETQYF; DNA: TGTGCCAGCAGCGAGGACAGAACTTTACAAGAGACCCAGTACTTC
V: TRBV21-1; J: TRBJ1-5; D: .; size: .; CDR3: CASSNPGREGGQPQHF; DNA: TGTGCCAGCAGCAATCCCGGACGGGAAGGGGGTCAGCCCCAGCATTTT
V: TRBV30; J: TRBJ2-3; D: .; size: .; CDR3: CAWSALSDTQYF; DNA: TGTGCCTGGAGTGCTCTCTCAGATACGCAGTATTTT
V: TRBV6-1; J: TRBJ2-1; D: .; size: .; CDR3: CASSETWATGHEQFF; DNA: TGTGCCAGCAGTGAAACCTGGGCAACGGGGCATGAGCAGTTCTTC
V: TRBV21-1; J: TRBJ2-1; D: .; size: few; CDR3: CASSKTTGTGVGVWNEQFF; DNA: TGTGCCAGCAGCAAAACTACCGGGACAGGGGTCGGTGTTTGGAATGAGCAGTTCTTC
V: TRBV9; J: TRBJ2-7; D: TRBD1; size: .; CDR3: CASSVGGQGLYEQYF; DNA: TGTGCCAGCAGCGTAGGTGGACAGGGCCTCTACGAGCAGTACTTC
V: TRBV6-1; J: TRBJ1-2; D: .; size: .; CDR3: CASNERGKNYGYTF; DNA: TGTGCCAGCAACGAAAGGGGGAAGAACTATGGCTACACCTTC
V: TRBV28; J: TRBJ1-1; D: .; size: .; CDR3: CASSLSGREAFF; DNA: TGTGCCAGCAGTTTATCAGGCAGGGAAGCTTTCTTT
V: TRBV28; J: TRBJ2-7; D: .; size: .; CDR3: CASRERRPVFFYEQYF; DNA: TGTGCCAGTAGAGAGAGGAGGCCCGTTTTCTTTTACGAGCAGTACTTC
V: TRBV5-4; J: TRBJ2-6; D: .; size: .; CDR3: CASISGANVLTF; DNA: TGTGCCAGCATTTCTGGGGCCAACGTCCTGACTTTC
V: TRBV6-6; J: TRBJ2-3; D: .; size: .; CDR3: CASSYSEVATDTQYF; DNA: TGTGCCAGCAGTTACAGCGAAGTCGCGACAGATACGCAGTATTTT
V: TRBV11-2; J: TRBJ1-1; D: .; size: .; CDR3: CASTDRFEAFF; DNA: TGTGCCAGCACCGACAGGTTTGAAGCTTTCTTT
V: TRBV27; J: TRBJ1-2; D: .; size: .; CDR3: CASRLTSVDGYTF; DNA: TGTGCCAGCAGACTCACCTCAGTGGACGGCTACACCTTC
V: TRBV7-9; J: TRBJ2-7; D: TRBD1; size: .; CDR3: CASSRDRGYEQYF; DNA: TGTGCCAGCAGCCGGGACAGGGGCTACGAGCAGTACTTC
V: TRBV5-5; J: TRBJ2-3; D: TRBD1; size: .; CDR3: CASRPGQGSTDTQYF; DNA: TGTGCCAGCAGACCGGGACAGGGGTCCACAGATACGCAGTATTTT